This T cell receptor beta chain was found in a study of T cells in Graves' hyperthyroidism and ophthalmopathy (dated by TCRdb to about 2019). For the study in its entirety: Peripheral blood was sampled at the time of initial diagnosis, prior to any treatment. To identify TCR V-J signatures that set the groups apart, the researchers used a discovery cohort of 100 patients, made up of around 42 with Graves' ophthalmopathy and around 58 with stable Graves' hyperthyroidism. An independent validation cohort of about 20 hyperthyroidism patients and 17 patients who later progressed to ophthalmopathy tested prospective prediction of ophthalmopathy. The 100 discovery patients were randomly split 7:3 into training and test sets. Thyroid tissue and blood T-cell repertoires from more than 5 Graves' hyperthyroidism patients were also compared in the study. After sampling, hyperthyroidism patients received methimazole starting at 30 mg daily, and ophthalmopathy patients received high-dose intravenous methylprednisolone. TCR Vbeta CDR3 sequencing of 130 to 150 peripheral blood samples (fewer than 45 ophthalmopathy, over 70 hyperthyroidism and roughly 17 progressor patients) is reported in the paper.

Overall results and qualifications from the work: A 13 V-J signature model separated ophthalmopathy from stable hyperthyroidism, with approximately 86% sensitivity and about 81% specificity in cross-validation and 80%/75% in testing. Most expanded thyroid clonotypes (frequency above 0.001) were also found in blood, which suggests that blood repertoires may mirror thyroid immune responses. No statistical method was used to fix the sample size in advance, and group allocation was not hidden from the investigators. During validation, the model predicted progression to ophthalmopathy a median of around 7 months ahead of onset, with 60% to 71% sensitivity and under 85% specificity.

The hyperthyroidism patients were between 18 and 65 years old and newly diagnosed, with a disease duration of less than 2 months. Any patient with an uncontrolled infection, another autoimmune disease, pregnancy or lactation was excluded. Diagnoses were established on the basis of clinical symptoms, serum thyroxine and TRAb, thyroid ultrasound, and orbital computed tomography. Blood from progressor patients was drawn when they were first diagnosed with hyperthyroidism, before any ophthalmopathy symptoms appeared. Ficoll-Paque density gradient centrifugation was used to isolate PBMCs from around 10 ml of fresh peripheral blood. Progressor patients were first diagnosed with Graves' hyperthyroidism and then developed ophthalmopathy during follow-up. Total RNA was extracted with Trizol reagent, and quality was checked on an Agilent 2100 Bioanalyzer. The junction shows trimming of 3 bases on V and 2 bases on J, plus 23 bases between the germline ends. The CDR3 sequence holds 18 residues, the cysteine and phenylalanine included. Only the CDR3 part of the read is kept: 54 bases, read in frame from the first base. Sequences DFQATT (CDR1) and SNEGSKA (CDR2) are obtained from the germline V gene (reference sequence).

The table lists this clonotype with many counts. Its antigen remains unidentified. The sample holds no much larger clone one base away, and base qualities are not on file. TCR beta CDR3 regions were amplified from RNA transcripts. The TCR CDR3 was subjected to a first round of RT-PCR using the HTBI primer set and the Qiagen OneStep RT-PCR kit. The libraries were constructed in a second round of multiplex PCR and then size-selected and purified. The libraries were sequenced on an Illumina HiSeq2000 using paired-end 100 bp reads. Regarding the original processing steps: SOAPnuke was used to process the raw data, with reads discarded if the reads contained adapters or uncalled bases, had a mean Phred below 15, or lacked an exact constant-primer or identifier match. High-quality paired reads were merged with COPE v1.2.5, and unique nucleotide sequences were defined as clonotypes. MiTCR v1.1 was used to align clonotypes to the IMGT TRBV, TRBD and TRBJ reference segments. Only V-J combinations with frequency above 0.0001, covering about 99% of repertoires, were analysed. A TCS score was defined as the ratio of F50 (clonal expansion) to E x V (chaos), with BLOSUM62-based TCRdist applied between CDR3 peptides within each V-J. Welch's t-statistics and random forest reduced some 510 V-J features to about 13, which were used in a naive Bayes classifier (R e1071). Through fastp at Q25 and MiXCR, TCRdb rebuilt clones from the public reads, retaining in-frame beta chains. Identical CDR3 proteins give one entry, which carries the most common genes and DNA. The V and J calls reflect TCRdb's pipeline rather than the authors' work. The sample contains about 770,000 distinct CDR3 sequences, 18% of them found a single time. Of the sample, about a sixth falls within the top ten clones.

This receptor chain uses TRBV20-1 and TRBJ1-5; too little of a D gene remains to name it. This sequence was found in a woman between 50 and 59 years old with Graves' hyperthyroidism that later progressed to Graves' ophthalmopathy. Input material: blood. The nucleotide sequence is TGCAGTGCTAGTTCCACGGTGGGAGGTGGAGGTGGCAATCAGCCCCAGCATTTT. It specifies CSASSTVGGGGGNQPQHF.